The clone carrying this T cell receptor (beta chain) has only a few counts. Its target is unknown. Trimming shortened V by 3 bases and J by 3 bases, and 12 bases separated the two germline ends. There are 14 residues in the CDR3. The germline V gene encodes CDR1 MGHRA and CDR2 YSYEKL. This specimen comes from a study of T cell repertoires in cytomegalovirus infection. Study summary: Recently identified HLA-C-restricted CMV epitopes were among the peptides used. CMV infection plus the matching HLA type was flagged by public TCR beta signatures.

Study findings and constraints: Identification of carriers of CMV plus the relevant HLA was achieved through cumulative public TCR beta family frequency. HLA-C-restricted, CMV-specific TCR beta clonotypes were dominant ex vivo.

In TCRdb, the reads were re-called with MiXCR into one record per CDR3 protein. The sample has roughly 990,000 distinct CDR3 sequences, more than 25% seen once; the top ten hold about 14%. The source of this sequence is a human donor in good health (CMV status not recorded). Some clones in this sample may be carry-over from other donors' samples. V gene TRBV4-1 combines with J gene TRBJ2-7; no firm D call. The specimen comprised cultured CD8+ T cells from PBMCs, sampled from culture after CMV antigen stimulation. The CDR3 sequence is CASSQGRGVYEQYF. In nucleotides, the CDR3 is TGCGCCAGCAGCCAGGGTCGCGGAGTCTACGAGCAGTACTTC.